Reported below is one TCR beta chain. The germline CDR1 and CDR2 sequences are SGHDT and YYEEEE. This CDR3 is built from 15 residues. V was trimmed by 0 bases and J by 1 base, leaving 10 bases between them. Measured with immunoSEQ multiplex PCR; TCRdb has only the in-frame clones, and not every one. The profile shows about 170,000 clones, 88% of them singletons. This sample was taken from a study of control samples from healthy donors and cancer patients. Input material: blood. The chain joins TRBV5-6 to TRBJ1-1; tentative D call: TRBD1 (6 bases). This TCR came from a young woman in good health. The CDR3 DNA sequence: TGTGCCAGCAGCTTGGGTGGGGGCAGGAACACTGAAGCTTTCTTT. Amino acid sequence: CASSLGGGRNTEAFF.